This paragraph covers one T cell receptor beta chain sequence. The V gene's germline CDR1 is MNHEY and CDR2 SVGAGI. This CDR3 has 16 amino acids. The ends lost 5 bases at V and 0 bases at J; junction bases unmatched: 3. MiXCR, run by TCRdb on the 5' RACE reads, gives a single entry per CDR3 protein. The sample consists of 500,000 to 650,000 distinct CDR3 sequences, roughly a fifth of them appearing once. This entry is derived from a study of T-cell memory formation after mild COVID-19. The specimen was PBMCs or a T cell subset sorted from them (not recorded which). The chain carries TRBV6-5 and TRBJ2-7; 14 bases map to TRBD2. The source of this sequence is an adult woman who had mild COVID-19 (a few samples of this study predate the infection). Cell type and time point are not known. The CDR3 region is CASSRTSGGYSYEQYF. The CDR3 coding sequence is TGTGCCAGCAGTCGGACTAGCGGGGGGTACTCCTACGAGCAGTACTTC.